The following is a T cell receptor beta chain sequence with its context. CDR1 is SNHLY, CDR2 FYNNEI, per germline. Deletions cut 2 bases from V and 9 bases from J, with 11 bases between. The CDR3 is made up of 13 amino acids. The sample belongs to a study of T cell changes during pregnancy in multiple sclerosis. Assay: immunoSEQ multiplex PCR; the TCRdb copy retains only in-frame clones and omits some. The sample holds roughly 100,000 clones, around 92% seen once. Sample: peripheral blood, taken after pregnancy. The clonotype comes from a female donor with multiple sclerosis, enrolled in a pregnancy study. The chain links TRBV2 to TRBJ2-1; D possibly corresponds to TRBD1 (7 bases). The CDR3 protein is CASSEHRGGEQFF. Written as DNA, the CDR3 is TGTGCCAGCAGTGAACACAGGGGAGGTGAGCAGTTCTTC.